This entry lists 18 T cell receptor beta chains sequenced from one sample in a study of blood T cell repertoires in COVID-19. Using immunoSEQ multiplex PCR, the repertoire was profiled, and TCRdb retains in-frame clones only, with some absent. The sample records about 240,000 clones, about 82% being singletons. The sequencing input was peripheral blood. These receptors all stem from a man aged 50-59 years with COVID-19, enrolled during active disease.

The V gene is TRBV5-1, the J gene TRBJ2-3; TRBD2 matches 15 bases. J lost 0 bases, V lost 3 bases, and 8 bases had no gene match. Germline V gene sequence: CDR1 SGHRS, CDR2 YFSETQ. This CDR3 comprises 19 residues. Here the CDR3 reads CASSWPGLAGGTSTDTQYF. The CDR3 DNA reads as TGCGCCAGCAGCTGGCCGGGACTAGCGGGGGGCACTAGCACAGATACGCAGTATTTT.

This clone was seen once. This chain joins TRBV5-1 and TRBJ2-5; 10 positions agree with TRBD2. CDR1 and CDR2 (germline): SGHRS, YFSETQ. The CDR3 runs 17 residues. The V segment lost 0 bases and the J segment 4 bases; nucleotides outside the gene matches: 9. The CDR3 DNA sequence: TGCGCCAGCAGCTTGGCGCCAGCGGGGGGGCGAGGAGAGACCCAGTACTTC. It yields the protein CASSLAPAGGRGETQYF.

V usage is TRBV23-1 and J usage is TRBJ2-7; TRBD1 might be the D (6 bases). TRBV23-1 is identified as an open reading frame with a role that is uncertain. This CDR3 is 15 amino acids long. V was shortened by 2 bases and J by 0 bases, with 11 bases between the two germline ends. CDR3 sequence: CASSQADRNSYEQYF. The CDR3 DNA reads TGCGCCAGCAGTCAAGCGGACAGAAACTCCTACGAGCAGTACTTC.

This clone was observed a handful of times. The chain joins TRBV19 to TRBJ1-6, with D tentatively TRBD1 (6 bases). Per the germline V gene, CDR1 is LNHDA and CDR2 is SQIVND (reference sequence). V was trimmed by 2 bases and J by 8 bases, leaving 10 bases between them. The CDR3 spans 14 residues. CDR3 nucleotide sequence: TGTGCCAGTAGTATATCCCACAGGGATTCACCCCTCCACTTT. Residues: CASSISHRDSPLHF. The entire variable domain, with the rest obtained from reference TRBV19 and TRBJ1-6, is as follows: DGGITQSPKYLFRKEGQNVTLSCEQNLNHDAMYWYRQDPGQGLRLIYYSQIVNDFQKGDIAEGYSVSREKKESFPLTVTSAQKNPTAFYLCASSISHRDSPLHFGNGTRLTVT.

This clone was seen more than once but under ten times. V gene TRBV7-8 combines with J gene TRBJ2-1; tentative D call: TRBD2 (7 bases). CDR1 and CDR2 from the germline V gene are SGHVS and FQNEAQ. V was shortened by 8 bases and J by 10 bases, with 21 bases between the two germline ends. CDR3 size: 14 residues. Here the CDR3 reads CASSGVGAGGEQFF. CDR3 coding DNA: TGTGCCAGCTCAGGGGTCGGTGCCGGGGGGGAGCAGTTCTTC.

The J gene is TRBJ2-3, the V gene TRBV4-2, with TRBD2 as a possible D gene (6 bases). Germline CDR1 LGHNA, CDR2 YNFKEQ. The CDR3 length is 14 residues. The ends were cut back, 0 bases at V and 6 bases at J, with 10 bases in the middle. CDR3 residues: CASSQDGGSDTQYF. The CDR3 nucleotides read TGTGCCAGCAGCCAAGATGGGGGGTCCGATACGCAGTATTTT.

The rearrangement joins TRBV2 to TRBJ2-3; D is unresolved. Germline V lookup: CDR1 SNHLY, CDR2 FYNNEI. The V gene lost 4 bases and the J gene lost 0 bases, with 5 bases spanning the gap. There are 13 residues in the CDR3. CDR3 residues: CASSVLSTDTQYF. DNA of the CDR3: TGTGCCAGCAGTGTTCTTAGCACAGATACGCAGTATTTT.

This chain joins TRBV6-2 or TRBV6-3 and TRBJ1-6, with D possibly matching TRBD1 (5 bases). The CDR3 has 15 residues. Germline V lookup: CDR1 MNHEY, CDR2 SVGEGT. Trimming cost V 6 bases and J 9 bases, with 18 bases left between them. The CDR3 loop reads CASSFVRAAASPLHF. The DNA of the CDR3 is TGTGCCAGCAGCTTTGTCAGGGCGGCAGCTTCACCCCTCCACTTT.

CDR3 nucleotide sequence: TGTGCCAGCTCACCTCAACAGGGGACAAACACTGAAGCTTTCTTT. Its translation is CASSPQQGTNTEAFF. V usage is TRBV18 and J usage is TRBJ1-1; TRBD1 aligns across 7 bases. In germline, CDR1 is KGHSH, CDR2 LQKENI. CDR3 length: 15 amino acids. The junction had 6 bases not matched to a gene; V was cut back by 3 bases and J by 2 bases.

The rearrangement joins TRBV10-1 to TRBJ1-4; D may be TRBD1 (5 bases). V lost 0 bases to trimming and J lost 12 bases, with 11 bases between them. This CDR3 has 13 amino acids. Germline values: CDR1 WNHNN, CDR2 SYGVQD (reference sequence). The CDR3 reads CASSESGSGELFF. The CDR3 bases are TGCGCCAGCAGTGAGTCGGGCTCGGGGGAACTGTTTTTT.

The table lists this clone with a count of one. The rearrangement links TRBV5-1 to TRBJ2-7; 8 bases map to TRBD1. CDR1 and CDR2 (germline): SGHRS, YFSETQ. The CDR3 runs 11 residues. CDR3: CATGTGAEQYF. Written as DNA, the CDR3 is TGCGCAACCGGGACAGGTGCCGAGCAGTACTTC.

This rearrangement joins TRBV3-1 (or the pseudogene TRBV3-2) to TRBJ2-4; tentative D call: TRBD2 (5 bases). The CDR3 loop spans 13 amino acids. V dropped 6 bases and J dropped 8 bases, with 14 bases sitting between them. The germline V gene encodes CDR1 LGHDT and CDR2 YNNKEL (reference sequence). The CDR3 here is CASSDTSYHIQYF. In DNA form, the CDR3 reads TGTGCCAGCAGTGATACTAGTTATCACATTCAGTACTTC.

This clone was seen once. J is TRBJ2-1 and V is TRBV7-3; 8 positions agree with TRBD2. The trim removed 5 bases at V and 1 base at J, leaving 13 bases unmatched. The CDR3 is 18 amino acids. Germline V gives CDR1 SGHTA, CDR2 FQGTGA. The CDR3 loop is CASSKRGSGGLSYNEQFF. CDR3 nucleotides: TGTGCCAGCAGCAAAAGGGGGAGCGGGGGCCTTTCCTACAATGAGCAGTTCTTC.

V gene TRBV4-1 combines with J gene TRBJ1-5; unclear D gene. This CDR3 spans 13 amino acids. CDR1 MGHRA and CDR2 YSYEKL come from the germline V gene. V dropped 4 bases and J dropped 5 bases, with 9 bases sitting between them. CDR3 region: CASSPYSYQPQHF. The CDR3 region has the DNA TGCGCCAGCAGCCCTTACAGTTATCAGCCCCAGCATTTT.

The J gene is TRBJ1-1, the V gene TRBV27; a weak D match, TRBD1 (5 bases). Germline V gene sequence: CDR1 MNHEY, CDR2 SMNVEV (reference sequence). CDR3 length equals 13 residues. Trimming removed 4 bases at V and 5 bases at J, with 11 bases between. Here the CDR3 reads CASSSWGGTEAFF. The CDR3 coding sequence is TGTGCCAGCAGTTCATGGGGGGGAACTGAAGCTTTCTTT.

CDR3 bases: TGTGCCAGCAGTTTAACACAGGGGGCGGGTGGCTACACCTTC. Protein: CASSLTQGAGGYTF. J is TRBJ1-2 and V is TRBV28; 9 nucleotides agree with TRBD1. The CDR3 loop spans 14 amino acids. Germline CDR1 and CDR2: MDHEN and SYDVKM. V was clipped by 2 bases and J by 7 bases; unmatched bases: 5.

The V and J genes are TRBV7-9 and TRBJ2-1, with TRBD1 matching over 8 bases. Looked up from germline, CDR1 is SEHNR and CDR2 is FQNEAQ (reference sequence). With 0 bases clipped from V and 6 bases from J, the junction kept 4 bases outside the gene matches. The CDR3 has 15 amino acids. Here the CDR3 reads CASSLAGTGFNEQFF. For the CDR3, the DNA is TGTGCCAGCAGCTTAGCCGGGACAGGTTTCAATGAGCAGTTCTTC.

The rearrangement links TRBV10-3 to TRBJ2-7; TRBD1 aligns across 9 bases. Germline CDR1 reads ENHRY; CDR2 reads SYGVKD. Trimming cost V 10 bases and J 4 bases; bases outside gene matches: 11. This CDR3 is built from 14 residues. CDR3 loop: CATSDRGTHYEQYF. CDR3 sequence (DNA): TGTGCCACGTCGGACAGGGGCACCCATTACGAGCAGTACTTC.